Given below is one T cell receptor beta chain in context. Its target is not known. These data originate in a study of cytomegalovirus exposure and HLA in healthy donors. Study-wide context: Among the 398 genotyped donors, 70% to 90% were placed in the Caucasian-associated ancestry cluster. Study-wide results and caveats: Presence/absence comparisons presumed near-even sequencing depth among donors. On later analysis, the bulk of CMV-associated TCR beta chains appeared to be HLA-restricted.

This CDR3 is 16 amino acids long. CDR1 is ENHRY and CDR2 is SYGVKD in the germline V gene. V shed 4 bases and J 0 bases; nucleotides not matched to a gene: 3. The study ran its PCR with 60 Vbeta and 13 Jbeta primers. Profiling relied on immunoSEQ multiplex PCR, and the TCRdb table lists in-frame clones only, not all of them. This table holds some 160,000 clones, approximately 86% found once. The source material was PBMCs. The chain is built from TRBV10-3 and TRBJ2-6, with 7 bases fitting TRBD1. The clonotype originates from a woman aged 18-29 years in good health and CMV-seronegative. This CDR3 is CAISGGQNSGANVLTF. The CDR3, as DNA: TGTGCCATCAGTGGGGGACAGAACTCTGGGGCCAACGTCCTGACTTTC.